Following are 10 T cell receptor beta chains from one sample sequenced in a study of cytomegalovirus exposure and HLA in healthy donors (dated by TCRdb to 2015 to 2018). The library came from the immunoSEQ multiplex PCR assay. The multiplex PCR relied on a mix of 60 forward primers for TCR Vbeta segments and 13 reverse primers for TCR Jbeta segments. TCRdb provides this immuneACCESS table in a form limited to in-frame rearrangements. Some clones are lacking; in checked studies, under half of them reflect an unresolved V gene, and why the rest are absent is not known. This specimen's table enumerates roughly 75,000 clones. The top ten constitute roughly 0.89% of the sample. Specimen: PBMCs. The receptors were sampled from a boy younger than 18 in good health and CMV-seronegative.

V and J are TRBV19 and TRBJ1-2; no clear D gene. Germline CDR1 reads LNHDA; CDR2 reads SQIVND (reference sequence). This CDR3 is built from 15 residues. Trimming pared 5 bases from V and 0 bases from J, leaving 13 bases between. The CDR3 is CASSPRHNANYGYTF. CDR3 nucleotide sequence: TGTGCCAGTAGTCCTAGGCACAACGCTAACTATGGCTACACCTTC. The full variable domain, with the rest looked up from reference TRBV19 and TRBJ1-2, is DGGITQSPKYLFRKEGQNVTLSCEQNLNHDAMYWYRQDPGQGLRLIYYSQIVNDFQKGDIAEGYSVSREKKESFPLTVTSAQKNPTAFYLCASSPRHNANYGYTFGSGTRLTVV.

The chain employs TRBV19 and TRBJ1-5; 9 positions match TRBD1. After removal of 3 bases from V and 1 base from J, the junction contained 1 base not matched to a gene. From germline, CDR1 is LNHDA and CDR2 SQIVND (reference sequence). The CDR3 has 15 residues. CDR3 protein: CASSMGTGSNQPQHF. In DNA, the CDR3 is TGTGCCAGTAGTATGGGGACAGGGAGCAATCAGCCCCAGCATTTT.

The chain combines TRBV7-2 with TRBJ2-5, with 7 bases aligning to TRBD2. CDR1 is SGHTA and CDR2 is FQGNSA in the germline V gene. This CDR3 contains 14 residues. The V and J ends lost 5 bases and 2 bases, in that order; junction bases with no gene match: 5. The DNA for the CDR3 is TGTGCCAGCAGCCACGGCGGGGGTCAAGAGACCCAGTACTTC. Protein: CASSHGGGQETQYF.

This rearrangement joins TRBV19 to TRBJ1-2; 8 nucleotides agree with TRBD1. The V gene's germline CDR1 is LNHDA and CDR2 SQIVND (reference sequence). The CDR3 runs 16 residues. V shed 7 bases, J shed 5 bases, and the junction held 15 bases outside the gene matches. The CDR3 is CASTRTRQGARYGYTF. CDR3 sequence (DNA): TGTGCCAGTACCCGAACGAGGCAGGGGGCCCGGTATGGCTACACCTTC. Variable domain in full (rest from reference TRBV19 and TRBJ1-2): DGGITQSPKYLFRKEGQNVTLSCEQNLNHDAMYWYRQDPGQGLRLIYYSQIVNDFQKGDIAEGYSVSREKKESFPLTVTSAQKNPTAFYLCASTRTRQGARYGYTFGSGTRLTVV.

Points on this clone: Compared with germline, one end of the junction differs, possibly owing to a read error. The chain employs TRBV30 and TRBJ1-5, with TRBD1 matching over 8 bases. The germline CDR1 and CDR2 sequences are GTSNPN and SVGIG (reference sequence). This CDR3 is built from 15 residues. The CDR3 sequence is CAGSSGGQGNQPQHF. The CDR3 DNA reads TGTGCCGGGAGCTCTGGGGGACAGGGCAATCAGCCCCAGCATTTT. Drawing the rest from reference TRBV30 and TRBJ1-5, the complete variable domain is SQTIHQWPATLVQPVGSPLSLECTVEGTSNPNLYWYRQAAGRGLQLLFYSVGIGQISSEVPQNLSASRPQDRQFILSSKKLLLSDSGFYLCAGSSGGQGNQPQHFGDGTRLSIL.

This chain uses TRBV15 with TRBJ2-7; TRBD1 agrees at 7 bases. CDR3 size: 18 residues. CDR1 LNHNV and CDR2 YYDKDF come from the germline V gene (reference sequence). J gave up 2 bases and V 0 bases, and 13 bases lay outside the gene matches. The CDR3 region is CATSREGPRRGGAYEQYF. DNA of the CDR3: TGTGCCACCAGCAGAGAAGGCCCTCGCCGAGGGGGCGCCTACGAGCAGTACTTC.

This sequence joins TRBV12-5 and TRBJ1-2, with 12 bases fitting TRBD1. The germline CDR1 and CDR2 sequences are LGHNT and FRNRAP. The junction had 2 bases not matched to a gene; V was cut back by 3 bases and J by 0 bases. The CDR3 loop spans 16 amino acids. This CDR3 reads CASGLGTGGSNYGYTF. The CDR3 coding sequence is TGTGCTAGTGGTTTAGGGACAGGGGGCTCTAACTATGGCTACACCTTC.

V usage is TRBV7-3 and J usage is TRBJ1-1, with TRBD1 matching 8 bases. This CDR3 region has 16 residues. Germline loops: CDR1 SGHTA, CDR2 FQGTGA. V shed 4 bases, J shed 3 bases, and the junction held 10 bases outside the gene matches. The DNA of the CDR3 is TGTGCCAGCAGCTCCCAAACGACAGGGGTGGACACTGAAGCTTTCTTT. It translates to CASSSQTTGVDTEAFF.

V is TRBV4-1 and J is TRBJ2-1, with TRBD2 identical over 7 bases. V dropped 0 bases and J dropped 4; count of bases not matched to a gene: 6. Germline lookup yields CDR1 MGHRA and CDR2 YSYEKL. The CDR3 runs to 16 residues. In nucleotides, the CDR3 is TGCGCCAGCAGCCAAGACCGGACTAGTGGGTACAATGAGCAGTTCTTC. This codes for CASSQDRTSGYNEQFF.

This chain joins TRBV11-2 and TRBJ2-3; the D gene is possibly TRBD2 (6 bases). V was shortened by 5 bases and J by 0 bases, with 12 bases between the two germline ends. Per the germline V gene, CDR1 is SGHAT and CDR2 is FQNNGV. This CDR3 comprises 15 residues. The CDR3 reads CASSIQAGSTDTQYF. As DNA, the CDR3 is TGTGCCAGCAGCATACAGGCGGGGAGCACAGATACGCAGTATTTT.